A selection of T cell receptor beta chains follows, all from one sample in a study of T-cell memory formation after mild COVID-19. TCRdb reanalysed the 5' RACE reads using MiXCR and keeps one entry per CDR3 protein. The sample lists fewer than 600,000 distinct CDR3 sequences, roughly 22% occurring once. What was sequenced was PBMCs or a T cell subset sorted from them (not recorded which). The receptors here all came from an adult woman who had mild COVID-19 (a few samples of this study predate the infection). Cell type and time point are not known. The CDR3 runs from the conserved cysteine through the conserved F or W. The order of the fields is clone size, J gene, CDR3 length, V gene, D gene, CDR3 DNA, CDR3 protein. The D gene is left open where the match is weak. The listing skips clone size in some rows; elsewhere it reads once, few, many or a size class.

. | TRBJ1-3 | 15 | TRBV6-5 | . | TGTGCCAGCAGTACGGACGGGATCTCTGGAAACACCATATATTTT | CASSTDGISGNTIYF
. | TRBJ1-4 | 17 | TRBV2 | . | TGTGCCAGCATGTTAGACGCCGGGACTGCAACTAATGAAAAACTGTTTTTT | CASMLDAGTATNEKLFF
. | TRBJ1-5 | 15 | TRBV19 | TRBD1 | TGTGCCAGTAGTACCCAGACAGGGGGCAATCAGCCCCAGCATTTT | CASSTQTGGNQPQHF
few | TRBJ2-1 | 13 | TRBV6-6 | . | TGTGCCAGCAGTTACCTAGAGATCAATGAGCAGTTCTTC | CASSYLEINEQFF
. | TRBJ2-5 | 16 | TRBV7-2 | TRBD2 | TGTGCCAGCAGCTTTTATTGGGAGCGGGGGCAAGAGACCCAGTACTTC | CASSFYWERGQETQYF
. | TRBJ2-1 | 12 | TRBV29-1 | TRBD2 | TGCAGCGTTGGGGGTCCTGGCGGGAGGCAGTTCTTC | CSVGGPGGRQFF
. | TRBJ2-3 | 17 | TRBV4-1 | . | TGCGCCAGCAGCCAAGGAACGCCTGGGACCACCCCAGATACGCAGTATTTT | CASSQGTPGTTPDTQYF
few | TRBJ2-1 | 14 | TRBV12-5 | TRBD1 | TGTGCTAGTGGTAAGGGACAGGGGGGTGATGAGCAGTTCTTC | CASGKGQGGDEQFF
. | TRBJ1-6 | 15 | TRBV2 | TRBD1 | TGTGCCAGCAGTGTGATGACAGGGGGGATTTCACCCCTCCACTTT | CASSVMTGGISPLHF
. | TRBJ2-3 | 11 | TRBV6-1 | . | TGTGCCAGCAGTGAATATGATACGCAGTATTTT | CASSEYDTQYF
. | TRBJ2-7 | 15 | TRBV7-3 | . | TGTGCCAGCAGCCTAAAGGGTACATCAAACTACGAGCAGTACTTC | CASSLKGTSNYEQYF
. | TRBJ2-3 | 19 | TRBV11-3 | TRBD2 | TGTGCCAGCAGCCTAAAGGGACTAGCGGGAGTCGGGGGCACAGATACGCAGTATTTT | CASSLKGLAGVGGTDTQYF
. | TRBJ2-7 | 11 | TRBV29-1 | . | TGCAGCGTTTCCCAGGTCTACGAGCAGTACTTC | CSVSQVYEQYF
few | TRBJ2-2 | 14 | TRBV12-3/TRBV12-4 | TRBD2 | TGTGCCAGCAAGCTTTTGGGGGGGGCCGGGGAGCTGTTTTTT | CASKLLGGAGELFF
. | TRBJ1-1 | 21 | TRBV6-1 | . | TGTGCCAGCAGTGAGGCGTTGCAGGGTGGGTCGGGCAGACGGAGGAACACTGAAGCTTTCTTT | CASSEALQGGSGRRRNTEAFF
. | TRBJ1-1 | 15 | TRBV3-1 | . | TGTGCCAGCAGCGTTGCGGGATCCCTGGGGACTGAAGCTTTCTTT | CASSVAGSLGTEAFF
. | TRBJ2-2 | 14 | TRBV20-1 | TRBD2 | TGCAGTGCTACCCCGGGCGGGGGACGCGGGGAGCTGTTTTTT | CSATPGGGRGELFF
few | TRBJ2-5 | 16 | TRBV4-1 | TRBD2 | TGCGCCAGCAGCCACCCTCCGACTAGCGGGGAAGAGACCCAGTACTTC | CASSHPPTSGEETQYF
few | TRBJ2-1 | 15 | TRBV4-1 | TRBD1 | TGCGCCAGCGGGGCAGGGGGCTTTTCCTACAATGAGCAGTTCTTC | CASGAGGFSYNEQFF
few | TRBJ1-2 | 16 | TRBV7-3 | TRBD1 | TGTGCCAGCAGCTTGTGCCGGGACAGGGGGCCGTATGGCTACACCTTC | CASSLCRDRGPYGYTF
many | TRBJ2-1 | 16 | TRBV7-8 | . | TGTGCCAGCAGCTTAGAGGGGGCTAGCGGTTACAATGAGCAGTTCTTC | CASSLEGASGYNEQFF
few | TRBJ2-7 | 12 | TRBV27 | . | TGTGCCAGCAGAGGGGATCCCTACGAGCAGTACTTC | CASRGDPYEQYF
few | TRBJ2-5 | 15 | TRBV20-1 | . | TGCAGTGCTAGAGGGGGCCAAGGGGTTGGAGAGACCCAGTACTTC | CSARGGQGVGETQYF
few | TRBJ2-7 | 14 | TRBV7-9 | . | TGTGCCAGCAGCTTCTCGGGTGGGCAGTTGGAGCAGTACTTC | CASSFSGGQLEQYF
once | TRBJ2-1 | 15 | TRBV19 | . | TGTGCCAGTAGTATGTTCTTTGTCTCCTACAATGAGCAGTTCTTC | CASSMFFVSYNEQFF
. | TRBJ1-2 | 12 | TRBV24-1 | . | TGTGCCACCAGTGACGGCTCCTATGGCTACACCTTC | CATSDGSYGYTF
. | TRBJ1-2 | 12 | TRBV2 | . | TGTGCCAGCAAGGGGCTTTCGGGTGGCTACACCTTC | CASKGLSGGYTF
few | TRBJ2-5 | 20 | TRBV6-5 | . | TGTGCCAGCAGTTACGTCACCCCGGGAGGGACAGCTCCCTACCAAGAGACCCAGTACTTC | CASSYVTPGGTAPYQETQYF
. | TRBJ1-2 | 14 | TRBV29-1 | . | TGCAGCGTTGTCTTTCTTTCCGCTAACTATGGCTACACCTTC | CSVVFLSANYGYTF
few | TRBJ1-4 | 14 | TRBV7-2 | . | TGTGCCAGCAGCTTAGGTTCCATGCGGGAAAAACTGTTTTTT | CASSLGSMREKLFF
. | TRBJ2-5 | 15 | TRBV5-6 | TRBD2 | TGTGCCAGCAGCGACGAGCGGGGGGGCGGTGAGACCCAGTACTTC | CASSDERGGGETQYF
. | TRBJ2-5 | 15 | TRBV5-1 | . | TGCGCCAGCAGCTTGACGGCCGGGGACCAAGAGACCCAGTACTTC | CASSLTAGDQETQYF
few | TRBJ2-5 | 15 | TRBV20-1 | . | TGCAGTGCTAGAGGTTCGCTAGCTGTCCAAGAGACCCAGTACTTC | CSARGSLAVQETQYF
few | TRBJ1-2 | 15 | TRBV7-9 | . | TGTGCCAGCAGCTTAGCAGGACCGGGCAACTATGGCTACACCTTC | CASSLAGPGNYGYTF
few | TRBJ2-3 | 17 | TRBV5-1 | TRBD2 | TGCGCCAGCAGCTTGGGTCCTCAGCGGGGGCACACAGATACGCAGTATTTT | CASSLGPQRGHTDTQYF
few | TRBJ2-3 | 16 | TRBV7-3 | TRBD2 | TGTGCCAGCAGTGTGCGGGAGGGCCCCGGCACAGATACGCAGTATTTT | CASSVREGPGTDTQYF
. | TRBJ2-2 | 16 | TRBV9 | TRBD1 | TGTGCCAGCAGCCCACACGCACAGGGGAGCACCGGGGAGCTGTTTTTT | CASSPHAQGSTGELFF
few | TRBJ1-1 | 16 | TRBV6-5 | TRBD1 | TGTGCCAGCAGCTCACCGGGACAGGCGAGGAACACTGAAGCTTTCTTT | CASSSPGQARNTEAFF
once | TRBJ2-5 | 16 | TRBV5-1 | TRBD1 | TGCGCCAGCAGCCCTTATCAGACAGGGCGCTTGGAGACCCAGTACTTC | CASSPYQTGRLETQYF
. | TRBJ2-3 | 13 | TRBV2 | . | TGTGCCAGCATCTGGGGCAGCACAGATACGCAGTATTTT | CASIWGSTDTQYF
. | TRBJ2-7 | 16 | TRBV20-1 | TRBD2 | TGCAGTGCTAGAGATCTAGCGGGAGGGTTACCCTACGAGCAGTACTTC | CSARDLAGGLPYEQYF
. | TRBJ2-3 | 15 | TRBV12-3/TRBV12-4 | . | TGTGCCAGCAGTTGGGGTTGGACCGAAACAGATACGCAGTATTTT | CASSWGWTETDTQYF
. | TRBJ2-7 | 14 | TRBV9 | . | TGTGCCAGCAGCGTAGTAGGAGCCTCCTACGAGCAGTACTTC | CASSVVGASYEQYF
few | TRBJ1-1 | 17 | TRBV5-1 | TRBD1 | TGCGCCAGCAGCGAAAGAGGACAGGGGGCGTTCAACACTGAAGCTTTCTTT | CASSERGQGAFNTEAFF
. | TRBJ2-1 | 16 | TRBV9 | TRBD2 | TGTGCCAGCAGCGTGGGGACTAGCGGGAGGATAGGTGAGCAGTTCTTC | CASSVGTSGRIGEQFF
. | TRBJ2-5 | 12 | TRBV20-1 | . | TGCAGTGCTGATACTATCCGGGAGACCCAGTACTTC | CSADTIRETQYF
few | TRBJ1-1 | 14 | TRBV7-2 | TRBD1 | TGTGCCAGCAGCTTAGCGCTCAGGGGGACTGAAGCTTTCTTT | CASSLALRGTEAFF
few | TRBJ2-2 | 16 | TRBV7-2 | TRBD2 | TGTGCCAGCAGCTTGGGGGCGGGAGGAGAGACCGGGGAGCTGTTTTTT | CASSLGAGGETGELFF
few | TRBJ2-3 | 15 | TRBV7-2 | . | TGTGCCAGCAGCTTAGCCCAGGGGCCCACAGATACGCAGTATTTT | CASSLAQGPTDTQYF
. | TRBJ1-4 | 15 | TRBV5-6 | TRBD1 | TGTGCCAGCAGCTTTTTGAAGGGGGCTAGGGAAAAACTGTTTTTT | CASSFLKGAREKLFF
. | TRBJ2-7 | 14 | TRBV6-2/TRBV6-3 | . | TGTGCCAGCAGTTACGCAGGCCGCACCTACGAGCAGTACTTC | CASSYAGRTYEQYF
. | TRBJ2-7 | 15 | TRBV12-3/TRBV12-4 | TRBD2 | TGTGCCAGCTCGAAGGTCGGGCTAGCGGGCGGAGAGCAGTACTTC | CASSKVGLAGGEQYF
. | TRBJ1-1 | 14 | TRBV5-1 | TRBD1 | TGCGCCAGCGGGACAACAGGGGGTAACACTGAAGCTTTCTTT | CASGTTGGNTEAFF
many | TRBJ2-6 | 16 | TRBV5-1 | TRBD2 | TGCGCCAGCAGCTTGGGGCAGCGGGGTGGGGCCAACGTCCTGACTTTC | CASSLGQRGGANVLTF